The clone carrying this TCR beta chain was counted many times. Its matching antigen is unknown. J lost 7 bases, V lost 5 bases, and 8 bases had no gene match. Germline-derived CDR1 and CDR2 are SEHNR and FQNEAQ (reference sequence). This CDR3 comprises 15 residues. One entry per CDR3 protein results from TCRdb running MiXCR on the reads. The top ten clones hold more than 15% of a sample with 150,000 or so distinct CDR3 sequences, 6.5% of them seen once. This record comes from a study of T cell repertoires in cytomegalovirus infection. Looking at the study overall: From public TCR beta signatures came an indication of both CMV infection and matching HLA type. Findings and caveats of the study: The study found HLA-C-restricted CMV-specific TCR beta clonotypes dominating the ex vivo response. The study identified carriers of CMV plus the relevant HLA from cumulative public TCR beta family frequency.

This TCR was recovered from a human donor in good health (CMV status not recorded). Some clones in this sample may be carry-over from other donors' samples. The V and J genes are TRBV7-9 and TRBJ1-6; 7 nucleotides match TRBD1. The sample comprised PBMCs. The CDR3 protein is CASSATRTGNSPLHF. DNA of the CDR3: TGTGCCAGCAGCGCGACGCGGACAGGCAATTCACCCCTCCACTTT.